What follows are 8 T cell receptor beta chains derived from one specimen sequenced in a study of T cells in Graves' hyperthyroidism and ophthalmopathy. TCR beta CDR3 sequences were amplified from RNA transcripts. The TCR CDR3 was amplified in a first-round RT-PCR using the HTBI primer set. TCRdb reprocessed the multiplex PCR reads via MiXCR and lists one record per CDR3 protein. The data show 300,000 to 450,000 distinct CDR3 sequences, 25% seen once. Input material: blood. The source is a man between 50 and 59 years old with Graves' hyperthyroidism.

This clonotype was seen a few times. The chain is built from TRBV18 and TRBJ2-1; D unresolved. Germline assignment: CDR1 KGHSH and CDR2 LQKENI. With 3 bases removed from V and 10 bases from J, the gap between germline ends came to 16 bases. The CDR3 is 14 amino acids. The CDR3 DNA reads TGTGCCAGCTCACCGAACGAACTAACCGGAGAGCAGTTCTTC. Amino acids: CASSPNELTGEQFF.

The table lists this clonotype with a few counts. CDR3 bases: TGTGCCAGCAGTACCCCCCGACGCGGCTTCACAGATACGCAGTATTTT. This translates into CASSTPRRGFTDTQYF. J is TRBJ2-3 and V is TRBV27; D gene uncertain. V dropped 5 bases and J dropped 2 bases, with 17 bases sitting between them. This CDR3 has 16 amino acids. Germline loops: CDR1 MNHEY, CDR2 SMNVEV (reference sequence).

This clonotype was counted ten times or more. V and J are TRBV30 and TRBJ1-1; D is unresolved. Deletions cut 1 base from V and 2 bases from J, with 8 bases between. Germline lookup yields CDR1 GTSNPN and CDR2 SVGIG (reference sequence). This CDR3 spans 13 amino acids. Here the CDR3 reads CAWSELVNTEAFF. In nucleotides, the CDR3 is TGTGCCTGGAGTGAACTGGTTAACACTGAAGCTTTCTTT.

The rearrangement joins TRBV6-1 to TRBJ2-1; unclear D gene. This CDR3 has 14 amino acids. V was clipped by 2 bases and J by 0 bases, with 5 bases between them. The germline CDR1 and CDR2 sequences are MNHNS and SASEGT. CDR3 sequence (DNA): TGTGCCAGCAGTGAAATGGGCTCCTACAATGAGCAGTTCTTC. Residues: CASSEMGSYNEQFF.

The genes are TRBV4-1 and TRBJ1-6; a weak D match, TRBD1 (6 bases). Germline lookup yields CDR1 MGHRA and CDR2 YSYEKL. V was trimmed by 1 base and J by 12 bases, leaving 25 bases between them. The CDR3 consists of 18 residues. CDR3 amino acids: CASSQVGHQLRNNIPLHF. In DNA form, the CDR3 reads TGCGCCAGCAGCCAAGTGGGACACCAGCTTCGAAATAATATACCCCTCCACTTT.

This clonotype was observed many times. One junction end disagrees with the germline gene, perhaps due to a read error. The rearrangement links TRBV5-1 to TRBJ2-7; no definite D call. The germline gives CDR1 SGHRS, CDR2 YFSETQ. CDR3 size: 12 residues. The CDR3 region has the DNA TGTGCCAGCAGCTTAACGGGTTACGAGCAGTACTTC. It is translated as CASSLTGYEQYF.

The chain has TRBV5-4 and TRBJ2-1, with a weak D call TRBD2 (6 bases). Germline CDR1 SGHNT, CDR2 YYREEE (reference sequence). V gave up 2 bases and J gave up 6 bases, with 12 bases separating them. The CDR3 has 14 amino acids. The CDR3 DNA follows: TGTGCCAGCAGCTTCGGGGGAGTGGGCAATGAGCAGTTCTTC. It yields the protein CASSFGGVGNEQFF.

This clonotype was recorded at least ten times. The chain has TRBV18 and TRBJ1-1; D is uncertain. CDR3 length: 15 residues. The V and J ends lost 4 bases and 0 bases respectively, with 12 bases between them. From germline, CDR1 is KGHSH and CDR2 LQKENI. CDR3 loop: CASSRRPLMNTEAFF. The CDR3 DNA sequence: TGTGCCAGCTCACGTCGTCCGCTAATGAACACTGAAGCTTTCTTT.